These T cell receptor beta chains were read from a single sample in a study of shared clonotypes between healthy human individuals. Assay: immunoSEQ multiplex PCR; the TCRdb copy retains only in-frame clones and omits some. The sample has 200,000 to 250,000 clones; 50% to 80% are singletons. Sequences were obtained from memory CD4+ T cells sorted from blood. All receptors derive from a man aged 25 to 40 in good health. Each CDR3 is given with its conserved first and last residue. The D gene is left open where the match is weak. Where a row states a size, it is once, few, many or the class of an expanded clone; other rows omit it.

J gene	V gene	clone size	D gene	CDR3 protein	CDR3 DNA
TRBJ2-1	TRBV7-9	NA	TRBD1	CASSLVIGTGVNEQFF	TGTGCCAGCAGCTTAGTTATTGGGACAGGGGTCAATGAGCAGTTCTTC
TRBJ2-3	TRBV28	few	TRBD2	CASTLLAGRGTDTQYF	TGTGCCAGCACTTTACTAGCGGGACGGGGCACAGATACGCAGTATTTT
TRBJ2-7	TRBV4-1	few	NA	CASSQDGAYEQYF	TGCGCCAGCAGCCAAGACGGTGCCTACGAGCAGTACTTC
TRBJ2-3	TRBV6-6	NA	NA	CASSYSPGGFTDTQYF	TGTGCCAGCAGTTACTCCCCTGGAGGATTCACAGATACGCAGTATTTT
TRBJ2-7	TRBV5-4	NA	TRBD2	CASSSGTSAYEQYF	TGTGCCAGCAGCTCCGGGACTAGCGCCTACGAGCAGTACTTC
TRBJ2-7	TRBV14	few	NA	CASSQELVRGHEQYF	TGTGCCAGCAGCCAAGAATTGGTTAGGGGACACGAGCAGTACTTC
TRBJ2-1	TRBV14	NA	NA	CASSKQTGYNEQFF	TGTGCCAGCAGCAAACAAACTGGGTACAATGAGCAGTTCTTC
TRBJ1-5	TRBV7-8	NA	NA	CASSLVLLQGSNQPQHF	TGTGCCAGCAGCTTAGTTTTGCTGCAAGGCAGCAATCAGCCCCAGCATTTT
TRBJ2-7	TRBV18	NA	TRBD2	CASSPGGSAGEQYF	TGTGCCAGCTCACCGGGCGGGAGTGCCGGCGAGCAGTACTTC
TRBJ2-1	TRBV9	NA	NA	CASSVEDGLEWDEQFF	TGTGCCAGCAGCGTAGAAGATGGGTTGGAGTGGGATGAGCAGTTCTTC
TRBJ2-1	TRBV7-6	once	TRBD2	CASSFLSSGSINEQFF	TGTGCCAGCAGCTTTCTTTCTAGCGGGAGTATAAATGAGCAGTTCTTC
TRBJ1-1	TRBV21-1	few	NA	CASSPSREDTEAFF	TGTGCCAGCAGCCCTTCGAGGGAGGACACTGAAGCTTTCTTT
TRBJ2-3	TRBV27	NA	TRBD2	CASRRLAGFVMDTQYF	TGTGCCAGCAGGAGACTAGCGGGCTTTGTGATGGATACGCAGTATTTT
TRBJ2-2	TRBV9	NA	NA	CASSQPGRGELFF	TGTGCCAGCAGCCAACCGGGGAGGGGGGAGCTGTTTTTT
TRBJ2-2	TRBV5-6	NA	NA	CASSLLAGELFF	TGTGCCAGCAGCTTACTCGCCGGGGAGCTGTTTTTT
TRBJ2-1	TRBV4-3	NA	NA	CASSQDSLAAPSYNEQFF	TGCGCCAGCAGCCAAGATAGCCTCGCGGCTCCGTCCTACAATGAGCAGTTCTTC